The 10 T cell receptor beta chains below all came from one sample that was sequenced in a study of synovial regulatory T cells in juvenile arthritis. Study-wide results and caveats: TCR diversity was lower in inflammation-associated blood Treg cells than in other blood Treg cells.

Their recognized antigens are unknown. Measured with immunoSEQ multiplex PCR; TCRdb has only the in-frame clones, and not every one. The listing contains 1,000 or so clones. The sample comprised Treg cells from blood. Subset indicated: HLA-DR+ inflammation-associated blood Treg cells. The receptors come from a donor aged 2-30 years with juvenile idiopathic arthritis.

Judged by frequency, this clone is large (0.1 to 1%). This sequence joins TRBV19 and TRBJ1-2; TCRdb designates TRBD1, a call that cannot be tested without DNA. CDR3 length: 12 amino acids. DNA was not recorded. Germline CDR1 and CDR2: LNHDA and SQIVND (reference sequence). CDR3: CASKGHSYGYTF.

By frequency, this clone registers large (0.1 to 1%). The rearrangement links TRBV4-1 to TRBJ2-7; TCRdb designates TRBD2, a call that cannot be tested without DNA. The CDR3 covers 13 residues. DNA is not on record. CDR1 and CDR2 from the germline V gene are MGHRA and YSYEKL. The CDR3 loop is CASSDYSAGEQYF.

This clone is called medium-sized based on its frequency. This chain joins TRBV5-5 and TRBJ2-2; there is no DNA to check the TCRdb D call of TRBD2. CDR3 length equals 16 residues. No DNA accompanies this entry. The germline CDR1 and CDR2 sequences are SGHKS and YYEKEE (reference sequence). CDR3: CASSFTGGRGTGELFF.

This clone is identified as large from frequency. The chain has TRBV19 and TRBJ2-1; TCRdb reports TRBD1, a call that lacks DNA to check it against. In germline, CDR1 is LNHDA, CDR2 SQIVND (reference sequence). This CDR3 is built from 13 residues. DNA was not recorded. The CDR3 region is CASSRTKGGEQFF.

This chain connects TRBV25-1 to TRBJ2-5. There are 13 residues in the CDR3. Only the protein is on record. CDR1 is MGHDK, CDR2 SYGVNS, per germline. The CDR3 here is CASSPSPGETQYF.

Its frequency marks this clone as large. This chain's CDR3 is CASSKVGRAGTSGRLNTGELFF. The V and J genes are TRBV21-1 and TRBJ2-2; TCRdb's assignment of TRBD2 cannot be checked, as there is no DNA. TRBV21-1 is a pseudogene segment. The CDR3 length is 22 residues. The nucleotide record is missing.

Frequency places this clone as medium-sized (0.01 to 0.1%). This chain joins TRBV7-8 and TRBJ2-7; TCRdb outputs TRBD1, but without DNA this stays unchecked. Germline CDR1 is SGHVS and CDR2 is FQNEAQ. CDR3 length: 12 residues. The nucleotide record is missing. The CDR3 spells CASSLDTFEQYF.

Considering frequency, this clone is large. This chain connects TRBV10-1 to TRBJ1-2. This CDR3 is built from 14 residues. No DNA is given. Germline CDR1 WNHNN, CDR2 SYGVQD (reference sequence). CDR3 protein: CASSDGIRGTGYTF.

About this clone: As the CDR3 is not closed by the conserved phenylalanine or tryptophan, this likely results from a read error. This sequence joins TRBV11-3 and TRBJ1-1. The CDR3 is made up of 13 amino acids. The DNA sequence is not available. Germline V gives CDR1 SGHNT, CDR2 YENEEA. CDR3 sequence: CASSLGVGAEAFL.

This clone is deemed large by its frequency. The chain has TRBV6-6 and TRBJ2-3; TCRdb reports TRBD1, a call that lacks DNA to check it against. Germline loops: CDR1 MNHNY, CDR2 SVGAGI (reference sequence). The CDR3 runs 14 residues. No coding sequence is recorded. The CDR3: CASSRDRDTDTQYF.